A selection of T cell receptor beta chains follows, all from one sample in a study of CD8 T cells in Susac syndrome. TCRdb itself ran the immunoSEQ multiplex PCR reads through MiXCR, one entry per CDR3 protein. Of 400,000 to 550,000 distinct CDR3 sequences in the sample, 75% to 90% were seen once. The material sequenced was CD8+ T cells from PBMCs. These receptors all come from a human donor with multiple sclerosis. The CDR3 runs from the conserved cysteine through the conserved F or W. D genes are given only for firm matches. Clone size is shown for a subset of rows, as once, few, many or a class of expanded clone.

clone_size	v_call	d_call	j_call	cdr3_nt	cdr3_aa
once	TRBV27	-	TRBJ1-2	TGTGCCAGCAGTCCAAGTCTGGACGGGAACTATGGCTACACCTTC	CASSPSLDGNYGYTF
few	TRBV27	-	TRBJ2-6	TGTGCCAGCAGTCCTGGGGCAGCGGCGTCCGGGGCCAACGTCCTGACTTTC	CASSPGAAASGANVLTF
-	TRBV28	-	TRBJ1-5	TGTGCCAGCCAACAGGGAATCAGCAATCAGCCCCAGCATTTT	CASQQGISNQPQHF
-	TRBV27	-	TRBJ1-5	TGTGCCAGCTCGGAGAGGGGAAATCAGCCCCAGCATTTT	CASSERGNQPQHF
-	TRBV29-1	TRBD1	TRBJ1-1	TGCAGCGCGCGACAGGGAGGCACTGAAGCTTTCTTT	CSARQGGTEAFF
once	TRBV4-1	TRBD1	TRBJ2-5	TGCGCCAGCAGCTACAGACAGGGCGATCAAGAGACCCAGTACTTC	CASSYRQGDQETQYF
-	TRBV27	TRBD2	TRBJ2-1	TGTGCCAGCAGTTTATCATCGTGGGGGGGGGATGAGCAGTTCTTC	CASSLSSWGGDEQFF
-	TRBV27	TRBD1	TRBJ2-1	TGTGCCAGCATACAGGGGGTTGAGCAGTTCTTC	CASIQGVEQFF
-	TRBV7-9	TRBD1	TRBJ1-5	TGTGCCAGCAGCACAGGGGGTTTGGATCAGCCCCAGCATTTT	CASSTGGLDQPQHF
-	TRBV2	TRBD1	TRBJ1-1	TGTGCCAGCAGTGAATTCAAGGGGGCGGACACTGAAGCTTTCTTT	CASSEFKGADTEAFF
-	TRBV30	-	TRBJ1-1	TGTGCCTGGAGTCCCTTCCCTGAAGCTTTCTTT	CAWSPFPEAFF
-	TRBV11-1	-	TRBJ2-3	TGTGCCAGCAGCTTAGGAACTCTCCAACCCGCCGATACGCAGTATTTT	CASSLGTLQPADTQYF
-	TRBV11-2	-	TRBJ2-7	TGTGCCAGCACTTGGGAGACGTTTGGGTACGAGCAGTACTTC	CASTWETFGYEQYF
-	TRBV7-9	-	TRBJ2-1	TGTGCCAGCAGCTTAGGGGTGGGCGGTCCAGGCAATGAGCAGTTCTTC	CASSLGVGGPGNEQFF
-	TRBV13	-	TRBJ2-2	TGTGCCAGCAGCCATCGAGGACAGAACACCGGGGAGCTGTTTTTT	CASSHRGQNTGELFF
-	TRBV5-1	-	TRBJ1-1	TGCGCCAGCAGCCCATCGGTCGTGAACACTGAAGCTTTCTTT	CASSPSVVNTEAFF
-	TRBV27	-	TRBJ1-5	TGTGCCAGCAGTTTTCCCAAGGCCAGCAATCAGCCCCAGCATTTT	CASSFPKASNQPQHF
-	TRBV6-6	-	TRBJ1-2	TGTGCCAGCGTGGGGGGCGCAGGCTATGGCTACACCTTC	CASVGGAGYGYTF
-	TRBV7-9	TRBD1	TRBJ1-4	TGTGCCAGCAGCTCGCCGACAGGGCTTGATGAAAAACTGTTTTTT	CASSSPTGLDEKLFF
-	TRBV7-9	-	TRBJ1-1	TGTGCCAGCAGGCCCTCGGGGACGGGTAACACTGAAGCTTTCTTT	CASRPSGTGNTEAFF
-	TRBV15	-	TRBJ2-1	TGTGCCACCAGCAGACACAGGGTAGGCAATGAGCAGTTCTTC	CATSRHRVGNEQFF
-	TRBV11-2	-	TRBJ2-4	TGTGCCAGCAGCCTTTCGGACAGATTAGCCAAAAACATTCAGTACTTC	CASSLSDRLAKNIQYF
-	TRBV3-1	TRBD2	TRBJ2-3	TGTGCCAGCAGCCACCCGGGCGGGGGGGCCGATACGCAGTATTTT	CASSHPGGGADTQYF